Here is one TCR beta chain with its context. The PCR made use of 60 Vbeta and 13 Jbeta primers. The assay was immunoSEQ multiplex PCR, and TCRdb's table has in-frame clones only and misses some. The sample has around 130,000 clones, 65% to 90% seen once. These data come from a study of cytomegalovirus exposure and HLA in healthy donors. The sample was PBMCs. The source is a man aged 18 to 29 in good health and CMV-seronegative.

The chain's CDR3 is CASSLRVHSYEQYF. CDR3 nucleotide sequence: TGTGCCAGCAGTTTACGTGTACACTCCTACGAGCAGTACTTC. V is TRBV27 and J is TRBJ2-7; no definite D call. The germline V gene encodes CDR1 MNHEY and CDR2 SMNVEV (reference sequence). Between the trimmed V and J ends, which lost 2 bases and 0 bases, there was a span of 8 bases. This CDR3 has 14 residues.